The 30 T cell receptor beta chains listed next were all sequenced from one sample in a study of T cell changes during pregnancy in multiple sclerosis. Clones were sequenced by immunoSEQ multiplex PCR, and TCRdb holds only the in-frame ones, with some missing. The sample consists of about 38,000 clones, around nine tenths of them appearing once. The source material was CD8+ T cells from peripheral blood mononuclear cells, sampled in the third trimester of pregnancy. The receptor source for this set is a female donor with multiple sclerosis, enrolled in a pregnancy study.

This clone has only one observation. The chain recombines TRBV19 with TRBJ1-1; D unresolved. Germline V gene lookup returns CDR1 LNHDA and CDR2 SQIVND (reference sequence). V lost 6 bases, J lost 1 base, and 9 bases lay in between. CDR3 length: 13 residues. CDR3 sequence: CASRFGRNTEAFF. The CDR3 nucleotides read TGTGCCAGTAGGTTCGGGAGGAACACTGAAGCTTTCTTT.

The rearrangement joins TRBV10-3 to TRBJ1-1; tentatively, D is TRBD1 (6 bases). Trimming removed 3 bases from V and 1 base from J, with 12 bases in between. The CDR3 sequence is 15 residues long. Germline CDR1 reads ENHRY; CDR2 reads SYGVKD. CDR3 DNA: TGTGCCATCAGTGATCTCAAACAGGGGAACACTGAAGCTTTCTTT. It translates to CAISDLKQGNTEAFF.

This rearrangement joins TRBV19 to TRBJ2-7, with TRBD1 matching 10 bases. The CDR3 consists of 13 residues. Germline CDR1 and CDR2: LNHDA and SQIVND (reference sequence). V was pared by 5 bases and J by 5 bases, with 3 bases of the junction left unmatched. The DNA for the CDR3 is TGTGCCAGTAGTTTAGGACAGGGGGACGAGCAGTACTTC. Protein: CASSLGQGDEQYF.

The chain is built from TRBV4-1 and TRBJ2-6, with TRBD1 identical over 11 bases. Unmatched junction bases numbered 12, after V lost 2 bases and J lost 0 bases. The V gene's germline CDR1 is MGHRA and CDR2 YSYEKL. The CDR3 runs 21 residues. The CDR3 is CASSQYRTGTGGASGANVLTF. CDR3 coding DNA: TGCGCCAGCAGCCAATACCGTACCGGGACAGGGGGAGCCTCTGGGGCCAACGTCCTGACTTTC.

The V call is TRBV6-1, the J call TRBJ1-3; D perhaps matches TRBD1 (6 bases). The CDR3 length is 15 residues. V gave up 6 bases and J gave up 0 bases, with 12 bases separating them. Germline V gene sequence: CDR1 MNHNS, CDR2 SASEGT. CDR3 residues: CASSALTGSGNTIYF. The CDR3 nucleotides read TGTGCCAGCAGCGCCCTGACAGGCTCTGGAAACACCATATATTTT.

J is TRBJ1-1 and V is TRBV19; no reliable D call. The CDR3 is 14 amino acids. With 8 bases removed from V and 1 base from J, the gap between germline ends came to 14 bases. The germline V gene encodes CDR1 LNHDA and CDR2 SQIVND (reference sequence). In nucleotides, the CDR3 is TGTGCCAGTTCACTGGACGGGGAGAACACTGAAGCTTTCTTT. Translating gives CASSLDGENTEAFF.

V is TRBV5-6 and J is TRBJ2-5, with 12 nucleotides matching TRBD2. This CDR3 region has 16 residues. V was clipped by 1 base and J by 5 bases; unmatched bases: 6. The germline V gene has CDR1 SGHDT and CDR2 YYEEEE. The CDR3 region has the DNA TGTGCCAGCAGCTTGTGGCTAGCGGGGGGGCAGGAGACCCAGTACTTC. This encodes CASSLWLAGGQETQYF.

The CDR3: CASSSGYTEAFF. As DNA, the CDR3 is TGTGCCAGTAGTTCGGGGTACACTGAAGCTTTCTTT. The chain combines TRBV19 with TRBJ1-1, with D unresolved. Trimming pared 5 bases from V and 3 bases from J, leaving 7 bases between. The CDR3 contains 12 residues. Germline V gene sequence: CDR1 LNHDA, CDR2 SQIVND (reference sequence).

CDR3 sequence: CASSFTRGHPEAFF. Here the CDR3 DNA reads TGCGCCAGCAGCTTCACCAGGGGGCACCCTGAAGCTTTCTTT. The gene calls are TRBV4-1 and TRBJ1-1; the match to TRBD1 covers 8 bases. V shed 5 bases and J 6 bases; nucleotides not matched to a gene: 8. There are 14 residues in the CDR3. The germline V gene encodes CDR1 MGHRA and CDR2 YSYEKL.

This chain joins TRBV6-1 and TRBJ1-1, with TRBD1 identical over 8 bases. Losses at the gene ends were 2 bases for V and 3 bases for J; bases not matched to a gene: 5. Germline CDR1 reads MNHNS; CDR2 reads SASEGT. This CDR3 is built from 15 residues. The CDR3 coding sequence is TGTGCCAGCAGTGAAAGGACAGGGAGGGACACTGAAGCTTTCTTT. It yields the protein CASSERTGRDTEAFF.

The chain joins TRBV19 to TRBJ1-1; D unresolved. CDR1 and CDR2 from the germline V gene are LNHDA and SQIVND (reference sequence). This CDR3 spans 15 amino acids. V was trimmed by 1 base and J by 3 bases, leaving 12 bases between them. CDR3 sequence: CASSIVPGVHTEAFF. DNA of the CDR3: TGTGCCAGTAGTATAGTCCCAGGCGTTCACACTGAAGCTTTCTTT.

The rearrangement joins TRBV6-4 to TRBJ2-6; 7 positions match TRBD1. V gave up 6 bases and J gave up 0 bases; unmatched junction bases: 8. Germline CDR1 and CDR2: MRHNA and SNTAGT. The CDR3 loop spans 17 amino acids. CDR3 amino acids: CASSVGSGGSGANVLTF. The CDR3 DNA sequence: TGTGCCAGCAGCGTCGGGTCAGGGGGCTCTGGGGCCAACGTCCTGACTTTC.

V and J are TRBV9 and TRBJ2-1; D not resolved. V lost 10 bases and J lost 5, with 10 bases in between. The germline V gene has CDR1 SGDLS and CDR2 YYNGEE. This CDR3 is built from 11 residues. The CDR3 nucleotides are TGTGCCTTCCCCCCCGACAATGAGCAGTTCTTC. Amino acid sequence: CAFPPDNEQFF.

This clone was found many times. This chain uses TRBV7-9 with TRBJ1-1; D is uncertain. CDR1 and CDR2 (germline): SEHNR, FQNEAQ (reference sequence). The ends were cut back, 4 bases at V and 10 bases at J, with 19 bases in the middle. This CDR3 contains 14 residues. CDR3 loop: CASSSTVGLMGAFF. The CDR3, as DNA: TGTGCCAGCAGCTCAACCGTAGGACTGATGGGAGCTTTCTTT. Looking up the rest from reference TRBV7-9 and TRBJ1-1 gives the full variable domain: DTGVSQNPRHKITKRGQNVTFRCDPISEHNRLYWYRQTLGQGPEFLTYFQNEAQLEKSRLLSDRFSAERPKGSFSTLEIQRTEQGDSAMYLCASSSTVGLMGAFFGQGTRLTVV.

V and J are TRBV7-3 and TRBJ2-1, with TRBD1 matching over 7 bases. Germline assignment: CDR1 SGHTA and CDR2 FQGTGA. V trimming: 3 bases; J trimming: 4 bases; junction bases outside the gene matches: 6. CDR3 size: 15 residues. CDR3 sequence reads: CASSFGTASYNEQFF. The CDR3 DNA is TGTGCCAGCAGCTTTGGGACAGCTTCGTACAATGAGCAGTTCTTC. Variable domain in full (rest from reference TRBV7-3 and TRBJ2-1): GAGVSQTPSNKVTEKGKYVELRCDPISGHTALYWYRQSLGQGPEFLIYFQGTGAADDSGLPNDRFFAVRPEGSVSTLKIQRTERGDSAVYLCASSFGTASYNEQFFGPGTRLTVL.

The chain has TRBV23-1 and TRBJ2-7, with D unresolved. TRBV23-1 is identified as an open reading frame with a role that is uncertain. The germline V and J ends were trimmed by 10 bases and 2 bases, with 9 bases remaining between them. The CDR3 totals 11 residues. The CDR3 DNA is TGCGCCATTTGGGCAGCCTACGAGCAGTACTTC. Amino acids: CAIWAAYEQYF.

The rearrangement joins TRBV5-1 to TRBJ2-5; no firm D call. The J call may be mistaken, given a closer DNA end match to TRBJ2-7. Germline loops: CDR1 SGHRS, CDR2 YFSETQ. CDR3 length equals 14 residues. CDR3 coding DNA: TGCGCCAGCAGCCCCCTAGACTCTGGCTACGAGCAGTACTTC. It is translated as CASSPLDSGYEQYF.

The V and J genes are TRBV7-3 and TRBJ2-7; D may be TRBD1 (5 bases). V was trimmed by 2 bases and J by 3 bases, leaving 20 bases between them. The CDR3 runs 17 residues. CDR1 SGHTA and CDR2 FQGTGA come from the germline V gene. The CDR3 sequence: CASSLGLIGQGSYEQYF. The DNA of the CDR3 is TGTGCCAGCAGCTTAGGGTTGATTGGGCAGGGAAGCTACGAGCAGTACTTC. The variable domain in full, completed from reference TRBV7-3 and TRBJ2-7, reads GAGVSQTPSNKVTEKGKYVELRCDPISGHTALYWYRQSLGQGPEFLIYFQGTGAADDSGLPNDRFFAVRPEGSVSTLKIQRTERGDSAVYLCASSLGLIGQGSYEQYFGPGTRLTVT.

The chain couples TRBV9 to TRBJ2-7; TRBD2 matches at 8 bases. This CDR3 is built from 14 residues. Germline V lookup: CDR1 SGDLS, CDR2 YYNGEE. Unmatched junction bases numbered 8, after V lost 6 bases and J lost 3 bases. CDR3 in amino acids: CASNGAGASYEQYF. CDR3 DNA sequence: TGTGCCAGCAATGGAGCGGGGGCGAGCTACGAGCAGTACTTC. The full variable domain, in which reference TRBV9 and TRBJ2-7 provide the parts outside the CDR3, is DSGVTQTPKHLITATGQRVTLRCSPRSGDLSVYWYQQSLDQGLQFLIQYYNGEERAKGNILERFSAQQFPDLHSELNLSSLELGDSALYFCASNGAGASYEQYFGPGTRLTVT.

The V call is TRBV28, the J call TRBJ2-3; 10 nucleotides line up with TRBD2. Trimming at V came to 2 bases and at J to 0 bases, leaving 11 bases not matched to a gene. Looked up from germline, CDR1 is MDHEN and CDR2 is SYDVKM. The CDR3 loop spans 19 amino acids. The CDR3 here is CASSLPLSGGKWSTDTQYF. For the CDR3, the DNA is TGTGCCAGCAGTTTACCCCTTAGCGGGGGGAAGTGGAGCACAGATACGCAGTATTTT.

The chain links TRBV19 to TRBJ1-2; 9 nucleotides align to TRBD1. The CDR3 length is 13 residues. Germline V CDR1 and CDR2: LNHDA, SQIVND (reference sequence). Trimming removed 4 bases from V and 4 bases from J; junction bases left unmatched: 1. CDR3 DNA: TGTGCCAGTAGTAAGGACAGGGGCTATGGCTACACCTTC. It codes for CASSKDRGYGYTF. Complete variable domain (other parts from reference TRBV19 and TRBJ1-2): DGGITQSPKYLFRKEGQNVTLSCEQNLNHDAMYWYRQDPGQGLRLIYYSQIVNDFQKGDIAEGYSVSREKKESFPLTVTSAQKNPTAFYLCASSKDRGYGYTFGSGTRLTVV.

The gene calls are TRBV6-5 and TRBJ1-5; possibly TRBD1 for D (6 bases). The CDR3 totals 15 residues. V gave up 7 bases and J gave up 5 bases, with 18 bases separating them. Per the germline V gene, CDR1 is MNHEY and CDR2 is SVGAGI. CDR3 residues: CASKPMDSKYQPQHF. In nucleotides, the CDR3 is TGTGCCAGCAAACCAATGGACAGCAAGTATCAGCCCCAGCATTTT.

This sequence joins TRBV18 and TRBJ2-3; TRBD1 matches at 8 bases. Germline CDR1 and CDR2: KGHSH and LQKENI. The CDR3 sequence is 15 residues long. The ends lost 3 bases at V and 5 bases at J; junction bases unmatched: 7. CDR3 sequence (DNA): TGTGCCAGCTCACCCGGGACAGGAGGGTTAGATACGCAGTATTTT. This sequence encodes CASSPGTGGLDTQYF.

The chain employs TRBV7-9 and TRBJ1-1, with 7 bases fitting TRBD1. CDR1 and CDR2 from the germline V gene are SEHNR and FQNEAQ (reference sequence). With V trimmed by 3 bases and J by 3 bases, 7 bases remained unmatched. The CDR3 spans 15 residues. CDR3 nucleotides: TGTGCCAGCAGCTTGGGGACAGAGGGTGACACTGAAGCTTTCTTT. Encoded protein: CASSLGTEGDTEAFF.

V gene TRBV30 combines with J gene TRBJ2-3; D unresolved. The CDR3 is made up of 15 amino acids. The V end lost 0 bases, the J end lost 2 bases, and 12 bases lay between the germline ends. Germline V gives CDR1 GTSNPN, CDR2 SVGIG (reference sequence). The CDR3 region has the DNA TGTGCCTGGAGTGTACTGGGCCCCCCCACAGATACGCAGTATTTT. As protein: CAWSVLGPPTDTQYF.

The rearrangement joins TRBV27 to TRBJ1-4, with unresolved D. The CDR3 runs 16 residues. V was pared by 6 bases and J by 0 bases, with 14 bases between. Per the germline V gene, CDR1 is MNHEY and CDR2 is SMNVEV (reference sequence). In DNA form, the CDR3 reads TGTGCCAGCAGCTCACAGACCTCAGCAACTAATGAAAAACTGTTTTTT. It specifies CASSSQTSATNEKLFF.

CDR3 region: CATSREGGLDTEAFF. The DNA for the CDR3 is TGTGCCACCAGCAGAGAGGGGGGTTTGGACACTGAAGCTTTCTTT. This chain links TRBV15 with TRBJ1-1; possibly TRBD1 for D (5 bases). This CDR3 is 15 amino acids long. Trimming left V 0 bases short and J 3 bases short, with 11 bases between. Per germline, CDR1 LNHNV and CDR2 YYDKDF (reference sequence).

The chain is built from TRBV28 and TRBJ2-1; the match to TRBD1 covers 9 bases. V shed 8 bases and J 2 bases; nucleotides not matched to a gene: 4. The germline CDR1 and CDR2 sequences are MDHEN and SYDVKM. The length of the CDR3 is 14 residues. The CDR3 spells CASLGQGAYNEQFF. The DNA for the CDR3 is TGTGCCAGCCTGGGACAGGGCGCCTACAATGAGCAGTTCTTC.

This chain links TRBV5-6 with TRBJ1-1; a weak D match, TRBD1 (6 bases). The V and J ends lost 0 bases and 4 bases respectively, with 13 bases between them. Germline V CDR1 and CDR2: SGHDT, YYEEEE. The CDR3 covers 15 residues. The CDR3 DNA is TGTGCCAGCAGCTTGGATATTTCAGGGGTCACTGAAGCTTTCTTT. Translated, it gives CASSLDISGVTEAFF. The full variable domain, rest sourced from reference TRBV5-6 and TRBJ1-1, is DAGVTQSPTHLIKTRGQQVTLRCSPKSGHDTVSWYQQALGQGPQFIFQYYEEEERQRGNFPDRFSGHQFPNYSSELNVNALLLGDSALYLCASSLDISGVTEAFFGQGTRLTVV.

This chain links TRBV6-5 with TRBJ2-1, with 13 nucleotides matching TRBD2. The CDR3 is 15 residues long. J gave up 7 bases and V 5 bases, and 5 bases lay outside the gene matches. The germline V gene has CDR1 MNHEY and CDR2 SVGAGI. The CDR3 region has the DNA TGTGCCAGCAGTCAACTAGCGGGGGGGCCAAATGAGCAGTTCTTC. Translating gives CASSQLAGGPNEQFF.